This record looks at one TCR beta chain sequence and its context. Its specificity is not known. The data belong to a study of blood T cells in healthy people across ages. The overall study: In model experiments, template switching was able to capture about one barcoded beta molecule for every two T cells that were present. Study-wide results and limits: Long-lived and aged donors differed, with more naive CD4+ cells and higher diversity in the long-lived. In the absence of known donor CMV status, changes in expanded clonotypes were possibly confounded.

CDR1 SGHTA and CDR2 FQGNSA come from the germline V gene. V trimming: 1 base; J trimming: 0 bases; junction bases outside the gene matches: 12. The CDR3 loop spans 19 amino acids. For the second PCR, which ran for roughly 6 to 12 cycles, a sample-barcoded 5' primer and a J-beta primer mix were used. The template-switch adaptor, which had 12 random nucleotides, put a tag on each cDNA molecule. Each CDR3 protein gets one entry after TCRdb re-called the 5' RACE reads with MiXCR. The table has about 1.6 million distinct CDR3 sequences, about 35% seen once. This sequence was found in a woman aged 30 to 39 in good health. The chain recombines TRBV7-2 with TRBJ2-4, with TRBD1 matching over 7 bases. The specimen was blood. DNA of the CDR3: TGTGCCAGCAGCTTAGAAACGGGACAGAATAAACTAGCCAAAAACATTCAGTACTTC. Amino acids: CASSLETGQNKLAKNIQYF.